This TCR beta chain was observed in a study of human T cells and chemical hapten exposure. At the level of the study: Each week of the roughly 24-week study, patients had diphenylcyclopropenone applied to the scalp. Predominantly women, the patients had alopecia areata, totalis or universalis. Broader study findings: DPC sensitization produced no change in TCRs with frequency above 1 in 1000.

TCRdb re-derived calls from the RACE reads in MiXCR, one entry per CDR3 protein. The sample consists of some 300,000 distinct CDR3 sequences, around 5% of them appearing once. Stated time point: pre-sensitization, week 0. Treatment given: therapeutic diphenylcyclopropenone sensitization with weekly scalp DPC. The CDR3 length is 14 residues. Germline values: CDR1 MNHEY, CDR2 SVGAGI. Trimming at V came to 2 bases and at J to 7 bases, leaving 4 bases not matched to a gene. This clonotype was counted many times. Its antigen is as yet unknown. The chain is built from TRBV6-5 and TRBJ2-2; 7 positions match TRBD1. This TCR came from a woman between 18 and 30 years old with alopecia areata. Some clones in this sample may be carry-over from other donors' samples. Sequenced here: whole blood, sampled in connection with sensitization to the hapten diphenylcyclopropenone (DPC). Here the CDR3 reads CASSYTGANGELFF. CDR3 DNA: TGTGCCAGCAGTTACACAGGGGCTAACGGGGAGCTGTTTTTT.